The 25 T cell receptor beta chains presented below share a single source sample, sequenced in a study of blood T cell repertoires in COVID-19. The protocol was immunoSEQ multiplex PCR, while the TCRdb copy is restricted to in-frame clones and leaves out a portion. The data show roughly 280,000 clones, approximately 89% seen once. Sequencing was carried out using PBMCs or T cells enriched from blood (not recorded which). These receptors were obtained from a man between 35 and 55 years old who had been exposed to COVID-19.

About this clone itself: At one boundary the junction diverges from the germline segment, which might be a read error. CDR3 nucleotides: TGTGCCAGCAGCCCCATTGAGGGACTAGAAGTTCTCTTC. Translating gives CASSPIEGLEVLF. The V gene is TRBV5-5, the J gene TRBJ2-1; 8 bases line up with TRBD2. Germline values: CDR1 SGHKS, CDR2 YYEKEE (reference sequence). CDR3 length equals 13 residues.

The chain's CDR3 is CASSKLAKDRVSTGELFF. The CDR3 DNA reads TGTGCCAGCAGCAAATTAGCAAAGGACAGGGTAAGCACCGGGGAGCTGTTTTTT. This rearrangement joins TRBV21-1 to TRBJ2-2; whether TRBD1, the table's D call, matches the DNA was not checked. TRBV21-1 is a pseudogene. The CDR3 is 18 residues long.

The chain couples TRBV29-1 to TRBJ2-3, with D tentatively TRBD2 (5 bases). Trimming shortened V by 7 bases and J by 5 bases, and 16 bases separated the two germline ends. The CDR3 spans 13 residues. Germline V lookup: CDR1 SQVTM, CDR2 ANQGSEA. Written as DNA, the CDR3 is TGCAGCGCCGGGGTAAGGGCGGTAGATACGCAGTATTTT. This codes for CSAGVRAVDTQYF.

This rearrangement joins TRBV9 to TRBJ1-1; D not certain. Looked up from germline, CDR1 is SGDLS and CDR2 is YYNGEE. The CDR3 consists of 13 residues. V lost 4 bases, J lost 1 base, and 8 bases lay in between. In nucleotides, the CDR3 is TGTGCCAGCAGCCCCCGACAGAACACTGAAGCTTTCTTT. Amino acids: CASSPRQNTEAFF.

This clone showed up just once. The chain joins TRBV27 to TRBJ1-3, with no clear D. Germline CDR1 and CDR2: MNHEY and SMNVEV (reference sequence). V was pared by 4 bases and J by 0 bases, with 10 bases between. CDR3 size: 15 residues. The CDR3 DNA reads as TGTGCCAGCAGTTCCAGGTTGAACTCTGGAAACACCATATATTTT. Protein sequence: CASSSRLNSGNTIYF.

The rearrangement links TRBV6-5 to TRBJ2-5; a weak D match, TRBD2 (5 bases). From germline, CDR1 is MNHEY and CDR2 SVGAGI. Deletions cut 5 bases from V and 5 bases from J, with 12 bases between. This CDR3 region has 13 residues. CDR3: CASSTRDRETQYF. The CDR3 DNA reads TGTGCCAGCAGTACACGGGATAGGGAGACCCAGTACTTC.

This chain joins TRBV7-2 and TRBJ1-5, with 9 nucleotides matching TRBD1. Germline V gene sequence: CDR1 SGHTA, CDR2 FQGNSA. The CDR3 has 18 amino acids. The trim removed 2 bases at V and 5 bases at J, leaving 13 bases unmatched. The chain's CDR3 is CASSLLGQGYYGDQPQHF. The CDR3 DNA reads TGTGCCAGCAGCTTACTTGGACAGGGGTATTATGGCGATCAGCCCCAGCATTTT.

This chain uses TRBV29-1 with TRBJ1-1, with 8 bases matching TRBD1. The V gene end was trimmed by 1 base and the J gene end by 2 bases; junction bases not matched to a gene: 12. CDR1 and CDR2 (germline): SQVTM, ANQGSEA. The CDR3 is made up of 17 amino acids. The CDR3 spells CSVEGTPPTGANTEAFF. The CDR3 nucleotides are TGCAGCGTTGAAGGTACCCCGCCGACAGGGGCCAACACTGAAGCTTTCTTT.

The CDR3 sequence: CASSSRVSPLHF. The CDR3 DNA follows: TGTGCCAGCAGTTCGAGGGTTTCACCCCTCCACTTT. This chain uses TRBV6-2 or TRBV6-3 with TRBJ1-6; no clear D. The germline CDR1 and CDR2 sequences are MNHEY and SVGEGT. The germline V and J ends were trimmed by 4 bases and 9 bases, with 7 bases remaining between them. The CDR3 runs to 12 residues.

This sequence joins TRBV27 and TRBJ2-2; weak D call: TRBD1 (6 bases). Trimming removed 0 bases from V and 6 bases from J, with 11 bases in between. The germline V gene encodes CDR1 MNHEY and CDR2 SMNVEV (reference sequence). The CDR3 contains 15 residues. CDR3 DNA sequence: TGTGCCAGCAGTTTATCCGGGACAATTTCCGGGGAGCTGTTTTTT. It is translated as CASSLSGTISGELFF.

The rearrangement links TRBV5-1 to TRBJ2-7; D perhaps matches TRBD1 (6 bases). This CDR3 contains 16 residues. Trimming shortened V by 0 bases and J by 0 bases, and 13 bases separated the two germline ends. The germline V gene encodes CDR1 SGHRS and CDR2 YFSETQ. This CDR3 is CASSLATGLLSYEQYF. CDR3 nucleotide sequence: TGCGCCAGCAGCTTGGCGACAGGTCTCCTCTCCTACGAGCAGTACTTC.

J is TRBJ2-7 and V is TRBV28, with D possibly being TRBD2 (6 bases). The CDR3 is 14 amino acids. Germline lookup yields CDR1 MDHEN and CDR2 SYDVKM. Trimming took off 3 bases at V and 7 bases at J, with 16 bases between the two ends. In DNA, the CDR3 is TGTGCCAGCAGTTTGGGTAGGGTTCGGGAGGAGCAGTACTTC. This gives the protein CASSLGRVREEQYF. Filled out from reference TRBV28 and TRBJ2-7, the complete variable domain reads DVKVTQSSRYLVKRTGEKVFLECVQDMDHENMFWYRQDPGLGLRLIYFSYDVKMKEKGDIPEGYSVSREKKERFSLILESASTNQTSMYLCASSLGRVREEQYFGPGTRLTVT.

This clone appeared a few times. The gene calls are TRBV28 and TRBJ2-1, with 11 bases lining up with TRBD2. The junction had 4 bases not matched to a gene; V was cut back by 5 bases and J by 4 bases. The CDR3 covers 15 residues. The germline CDR1 and CDR2 sequences are MDHEN and SYDVKM. CDR3 sequence (DNA): TGTGCCAGCAGTCTGACTAGCGGGAAATACAATGAGCAGTTCTTC. This gives the protein CASSLTSGKYNEQFF.

This rearrangement joins TRBV4-2 to TRBJ1-1, with TRBD1 matching 8 bases. V lost 3 bases, J lost 1 base, and 1 base stayed unmatched. Germline V CDR1 and CDR2: LGHNA, YNFKEQ. The CDR3 consists of 14 residues. This chain's CDR3 is CASSQDRANTEAFF. CDR3 DNA sequence: TGTGCCAGCAGCCAGGACAGGGCGAACACTGAAGCTTTCTTT.

This chain joins TRBV7-3 and TRBJ2-2; 9 positions match TRBD1. Germline values: CDR1 SGHTA, CDR2 FQGTGA. The CDR3 totals 15 residues. V gave up 4 bases and J gave up 7 bases; unmatched junction bases: 7. CDR3: CASSSLPGQGGELFF. CDR3 bases: TGTGCCAGCAGCTCCCTCCCGGGACAGGGCGGGGAGCTGTTTTTT.

CDR3 sequence: CASVKGQGAGNTIYF. The CDR3 DNA reads TGTGCCAGCGTTAAGGGACAGGGCGCTGGAAACACCATATATTTT. This chain links TRBV5-5 with TRBJ1-3; 9 bases agree with TRBD1. Germline trimming cut 7 bases from V and 2 bases from J; bases unmatched to any gene: 7. The germline gives CDR1 SGHKS, CDR2 YYEKEE (reference sequence). The CDR3 length is 15 residues.

V is TRBV27 and J is TRBJ1-4, with 7 bases matching TRBD1. CDR3 length: 15 residues. Trimming at V came to 5 bases and at J to 8 bases, leaving 11 bases not matched to a gene. Germline V gene lookup returns CDR1 MNHEY and CDR2 SMNVEV (reference sequence). Written as DNA, the CDR3 is TGTGCCAGCAGTCAACCTGGACAGGCGAGGGAAAAACTGTTTTTT. Its translation is CASSQPGQAREKLFF.

This clone was observed a few times. The gene calls are TRBV5-1 and TRBJ2-1; 11 bases align to TRBD1. The length of the CDR3 is 15 residues. The germline CDR1 and CDR2 sequences are SGHRS and YFSETQ. Trimming removed 4 bases from V and 9 bases from J; junction bases left unmatched: 9. The CDR3 DNA sequence: TGCGCCAGCAGCCCTTATTCGGACAGGGGGCTTGAGCAGTTCTTC. Translating gives CASSPYSDRGLEQFF.

A single count supports this clone. The rearrangement links TRBV5-4 to TRBJ2-7; 11 positions agree with TRBD2. The germline V gene encodes CDR1 SGHNT and CDR2 YYREEE (reference sequence). This CDR3 spans 15 amino acids. The ends lost 3 bases at V and 0 bases at J; junction bases unmatched: 2. CDR3 sequence: CASSYTSGSSYEQYF. The CDR3 DNA sequence: TGTGCCAGCAGCTACACTAGCGGGAGCTCCTACGAGCAGTACTTC. The full variable domain, in which reference TRBV5-4 and TRBJ2-7 provide the parts outside the CDR3, is ETGVTQSPTHLIKTRGQQVTLRCSSQSGHNTVSWYQQALGQGPQFIFQYYREEENGRGNFPPRFSGLQFPNYSSELNVNALELDDSALYLCASSYTSGSSYEQYFGPGTRLTVT.

The chain links TRBV28 to TRBJ2-7, with 8 bases fitting TRBD2. The J segment lost 3 bases and the V segment lost 2 bases, leaving 6 bases of the junction unmatched. CDR3 length: 15 amino acids. Germline CDR1 and CDR2: MDHEN and SYDVKM. The CDR3 reads CASSLRREVVYEQYF. For the CDR3, the DNA is TGTGCCAGCAGTTTAAGGCGGGAGGTTGTCTACGAGCAGTACTTC.

The chain is built from TRBV19 and TRBJ2-1; TRBD2 aligns across 14 bases. The V gene's germline CDR1 is LNHDA and CDR2 SQIVND (reference sequence). The ends lost 6 bases at V and 8 bases at J; junction bases unmatched: 9. CDR3 size: 16 residues. The CDR3 sequence is CASSLEGGLAGDEQFF. CDR3 DNA sequence: TGTGCCAGTAGCTTGGAAGGGGGACTAGCGGGAGATGAGCAGTTCTTC.

The chain is built from TRBV6-5 and TRBJ1-2, with 7 bases identical to TRBD1. The CDR3 has 13 amino acids. The junction had 8 bases not matched to a gene; V was cut back by 5 bases and J by 8 bases. CDR1 MNHEY and CDR2 SVGAGI come from the germline V gene. The CDR3 protein is CASSQTGLRGYTF. In nucleotides, the CDR3 is TGTGCCAGCAGTCAGACAGGGCTTCGGGGCTACACCTTC.

The V call is TRBV7-3, the J call TRBJ1-1, with 8 bases identical to TRBD1. This CDR3 is built from 15 residues. V shed 5 bases and J 4 bases; nucleotides not matched to a gene: 9. Germline CDR1 reads SGHTA; CDR2 reads FQGTGA. The CDR3 sequence is CASSPMDRVGTEAFF. The CDR3 DNA follows: TGTGCCAGCAGCCCTATGGACAGGGTCGGCACTGAAGCTTTCTTT. Based on the CDR3 plus reference TRBV7-3 and TRBJ1-1, the full variable domain is GAGVSQTPSNKVTEKGKYVELRCDPISGHTALYWYRQSLGQGPEFLIYFQGTGAADDSGLPNDRFFAVRPEGSVSTLKIQRTERGDSAVYLCASSPMDRVGTEAFFGQGTRLTVV.

This clone occurred once. V is TRBV2 and J is TRBJ1-4; the D is unclear. V lost 4 bases and J lost 0, with 12 bases in between. CDR3 length: 16 amino acids. Germline CDR1 SNHLY, CDR2 FYNNEI. The DNA of the CDR3 is TGTGCCAGCAGTGGGGAGGGAACTGCAACTAATGAAAAACTGTTTTTT. This codes for CASSGEGTATNEKLFF.

Only a few counts were recorded for this clone. The chain carries TRBV4-2 and TRBJ1-5; TRBD1 aligns across 8 bases. V shed 0 bases, J shed 6 bases, and the junction held 7 bases outside the gene matches. This CDR3 has 16 amino acids. Germline V gives CDR1 LGHNA, CDR2 YNFKEQ. The CDR3 protein is CASSQEGTGVGQPQHF. As DNA, the CDR3 is TGTGCCAGCAGCCAAGAAGGGACAGGAGTGGGTCAGCCCCAGCATTTT.